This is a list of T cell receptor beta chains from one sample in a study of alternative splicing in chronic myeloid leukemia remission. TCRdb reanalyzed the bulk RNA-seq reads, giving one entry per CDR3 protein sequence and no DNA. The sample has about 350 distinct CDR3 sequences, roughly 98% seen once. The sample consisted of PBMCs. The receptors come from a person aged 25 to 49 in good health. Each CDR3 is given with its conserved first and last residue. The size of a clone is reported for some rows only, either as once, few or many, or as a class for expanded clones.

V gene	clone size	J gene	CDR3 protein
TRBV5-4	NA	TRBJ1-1	CASSPFGTVNTEAFF
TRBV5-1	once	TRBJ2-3	CASNPGLITDTQYF
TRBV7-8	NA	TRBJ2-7	CASSSRTGGEGYEQYF
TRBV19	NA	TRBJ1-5	CASSIEGRGNQPQHF
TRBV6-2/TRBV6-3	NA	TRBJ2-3	CASSSRGGPTDTQYF
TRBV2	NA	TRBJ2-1	CASKTDLPYNEQFF
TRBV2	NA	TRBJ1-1	CASGGQGLTEAFF
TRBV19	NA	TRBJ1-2	CASSMTVGGSLGYTF
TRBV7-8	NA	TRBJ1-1	CASSLAGGTIPEAFF
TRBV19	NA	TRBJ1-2	CASSIRGARYGYTF
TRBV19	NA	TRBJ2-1	CASSKGTSGYSYNEQFF
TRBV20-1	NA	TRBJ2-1	CSARDRRRGQGPNEQFF
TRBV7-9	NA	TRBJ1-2	CASTPAEGYGYTF
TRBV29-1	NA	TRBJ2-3	CSVVDWEGRGTDTQYF
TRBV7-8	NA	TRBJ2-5	CASTISGPQETQYF
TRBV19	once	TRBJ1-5	CASSTDPQFYQPQHF
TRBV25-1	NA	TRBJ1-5	CASSGQSHNQPQHF
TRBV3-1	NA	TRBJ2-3	CASSQDSSGALLTDTQYF
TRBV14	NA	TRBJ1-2	CASSHGGHGYGYTF
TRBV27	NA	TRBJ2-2	CASGTLGHVNTGELFF
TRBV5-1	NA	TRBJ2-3	CASKRGGPDTQYF
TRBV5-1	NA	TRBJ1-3	CASSTGDSWDSGNTIYF
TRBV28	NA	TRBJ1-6	CASSSTGGSRNSPLHF
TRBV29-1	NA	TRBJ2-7	CSVSESIYSYEQYF
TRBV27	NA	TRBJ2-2	CASSLSPGTGDNTGELFF
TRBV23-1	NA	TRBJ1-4	CASARPWGTLFNEKLFF
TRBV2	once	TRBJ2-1	CALGRGAGYNEQFF
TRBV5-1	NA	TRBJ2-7	CASSWDYGYEQYF
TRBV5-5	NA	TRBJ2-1	CASSSRQGRYNEQFF
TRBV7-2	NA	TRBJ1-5	CASSSNPSTVNQPQHF
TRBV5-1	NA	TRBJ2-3	CASSSEGVTDTQYF
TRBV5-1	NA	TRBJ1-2	CASTQGTPYNYGYTF
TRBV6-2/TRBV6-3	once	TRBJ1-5	CASSHDSNQPQHF
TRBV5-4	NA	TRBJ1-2	CASSPTTSGATNYGYTF
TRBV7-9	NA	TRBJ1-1	CASKKTGGTEAFF
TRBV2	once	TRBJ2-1	CASGIYNEQFF
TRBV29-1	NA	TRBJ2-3	CSVAGQTSTDTQYF
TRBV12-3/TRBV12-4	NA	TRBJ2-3	CASSFGGGTDTQYF
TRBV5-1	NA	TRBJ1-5	CASSLAPGQGFGQPQHF
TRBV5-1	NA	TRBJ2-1	CASSQEGPHYNEQFF
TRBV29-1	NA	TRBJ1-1	CSVEDRGRTEAFF
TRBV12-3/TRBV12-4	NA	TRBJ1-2	CASSLTRSYGYTF
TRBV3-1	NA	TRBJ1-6	CASSQGTVNSPLHF
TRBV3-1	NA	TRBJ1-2	CASSQTGASYGYTF
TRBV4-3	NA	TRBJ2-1	CASSQDQGTSGSSYNEQFF
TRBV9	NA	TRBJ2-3	CASSVNPGGPTDTQYF
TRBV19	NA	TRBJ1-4	CASTLQGANEKLFF
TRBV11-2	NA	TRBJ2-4	CASSARLGTILAKNIQYF
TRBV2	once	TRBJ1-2	CASSEGNYGYTF
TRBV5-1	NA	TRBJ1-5	CASSLGQSSNQPQHF
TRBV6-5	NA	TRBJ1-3	CASSSSSGQGFGNTIYF
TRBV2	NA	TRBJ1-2	CASSKNLRLVREGTF
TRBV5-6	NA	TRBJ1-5	CASSGPGQVNEPQHF
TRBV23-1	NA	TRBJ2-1	CASSQSAAGIDNEQFF
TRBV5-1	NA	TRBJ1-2	CASRNLGTNYGYTF
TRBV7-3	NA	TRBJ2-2	CASSLDAGGVNTGELFF
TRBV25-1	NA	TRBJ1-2	CASSKGGAYGYTF
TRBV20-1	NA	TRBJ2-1	CSASDLSYNEQFF
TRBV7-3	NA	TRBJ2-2	CASSWDAAMGELFF
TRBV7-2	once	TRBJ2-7	CASSLVAAPATGEQYF